This record concerns one T cell receptor (beta chain) sequence. The record originates from a study of monozygotic twins with inflammatory bowel disease. Per germline, CDR1 SGHTA and CDR2 FQGNSA. The CDR3 has 17 residues. Whole blood, unsorted for T cells, was the source of total RNA. TCRdb reprocessed the 5' RACE reads, keeping one entry per CDR3 protein, no DNA. The sample table sets out approximately 300,000 distinct CDR3 sequences. The sequenced material came from blood. This TCR came from a human donor with ulcerative colitis or Crohn's disease, or a healthy co-twin of an affected twin (not recorded which). This rearrangement joins TRBV7-2 to TRBJ2-6. CDR3 loop: CASSSITRISGANVLTF.